A selection of T cell receptor beta chains follows, all from one sample in a study of beta chain features in type 1 diabetes. Assay used: immunoSEQ multiplex PCR; TCRdb lists only in-frame clones, some missing. The sample shows hundreds of thousands of clones, about an eighth of them seen only once. The source material was naive CD4+ T cells from blood. These receptors were obtained from a man between 18 and 29 years old with type 1 diabetes. Each CDR3 is given with its conserved first and last residue. D genes are given only for firm matches. Rows give clone size only sometimes, using once, few, many, or a class for an expanded clone.

j_gene: TRBJ1-2; d_gene: .; abundance: .; v_gene: TRBV9; CDR3nt: TGTGCCAGCATAGGCAGCGGCGGGGGCTACACCTTC; CDR3aa: CASIGSGGGYTF
j_gene: TRBJ2-2; d_gene: .; abundance: .; v_gene: TRBV5-4; CDR3nt: TGTGCCAGCAGCTTCCAGGGTAGGGGGAGAACCGGGGAGCTGTTTTTT; CDR3aa: CASSFQGRGRTGELFF
j_gene: TRBJ1-4; d_gene: .; abundance: few; v_gene: TRBV11-3; CDR3nt: TGTGCCAGCAGCTTAGCACAGGGCGGGGAAAAACTGTTTTTT; CDR3aa: CASSLAQGGEKLFF
j_gene: TRBJ1-6; d_gene: .; abundance: few; v_gene: TRBV7-3; CDR3nt: TGTGCCAGCAGTCTCTCCCAGATGTCACCCCTCCACTTT; CDR3aa: CASSLSQMSPLHF
j_gene: TRBJ1-1; d_gene: .; abundance: .; v_gene: TRBV5-1; CDR3nt: TGCGCCAGCAGCTTGTACGTAGAGAACACTGAAGCTTTCTTT; CDR3aa: CASSLYVENTEAFF
j_gene: TRBJ1-6; d_gene: .; abundance: few; v_gene: TRBV14; CDR3nt: TGTGCCAGCAGCCCTTTGATAGATAATTCACCCCTCCACTTT; CDR3aa: CASSPLIDNSPLHF
j_gene: TRBJ2-3; d_gene: .; abundance: .; v_gene: TRBV7-2; CDR3nt: TGTGCCAGCAGCCTCTACACAGATACGCAGTATTTT; CDR3aa: CASSLYTDTQYF
j_gene: TRBJ2-3; d_gene: TRBD2; abundance: few; v_gene: TRBV5-6; CDR3nt: TGTGCCAGCAGCTTGACTAGCGGGGGAGAGTATTTT; CDR3aa: CASSLTSGGEYF
j_gene: TRBJ1-1; d_gene: .; abundance: few; v_gene: TRBV2; CDR3nt: TGTGCCAGCAGCGGGCGAGAGATGCGGACTGAAGCTTTCTTT; CDR3aa: CASSGREMRTEAFF
j_gene: TRBJ1-5; d_gene: TRBD1; abundance: .; v_gene: TRBV27; CDR3nt: TGTGCCAGCAGTCCCGGACTGACAGGGGGCGTGCAGCCCCAGCATTTT; CDR3aa: CASSPGLTGGVQPQHF
j_gene: TRBJ2-2; d_gene: .; abundance: .; v_gene: TRBV27; CDR3nt: TGTGCCAGCACCCCGGAGTCCTTAAACACCGGGGAGCTGTTTTTT; CDR3aa: CASTPESLNTGELFF
j_gene: TRBJ1-4; d_gene: .; abundance: few; v_gene: TRBV30; CDR3nt: TGTGCCCGTTCGTCGGGGAAAACTAATGAAAAACTGTTTTTT; CDR3aa: CARSSGKTNEKLFF
j_gene: TRBJ2-7; d_gene: TRBD1; abundance: .; v_gene: TRBV5-1; CDR3nt: TGCGCCAGCAGTCTCGTTGGACAGGGGCCCTACGAGCAGTACTTC; CDR3aa: CASSLVGQGPYEQYF
j_gene: TRBJ2-2; d_gene: .; abundance: .; v_gene: TRBV5-4; CDR3nt: TGTGCCAGCAGCTTGAGGTTCACCGGGGAGCTGTTTTTT; CDR3aa: CASSLRFTGELFF
j_gene: TRBJ1-1; d_gene: TRBD1; abundance: .; v_gene: TRBV10-3; CDR3nt: TGTGCCATCAGCGGTCAGGGGGCGCTAGCTGAAGCTTTCTTT; CDR3aa: CAISGQGALAEAFF
j_gene: TRBJ2-4; d_gene: .; abundance: many; v_gene: TRBV30; CDR3nt: TGTGCCTGGATTAGTATTCAGTACTTC; CDR3aa: CAWISIQYF
j_gene: TRBJ1-6; d_gene: .; abundance: once; v_gene: TRBV7-9; CDR3nt: TGTGCCAGCAGCCCACGGTGGAGTCTTAATTCACCCCTCCACTTT; CDR3aa: CASSPRWSLNSPLHF